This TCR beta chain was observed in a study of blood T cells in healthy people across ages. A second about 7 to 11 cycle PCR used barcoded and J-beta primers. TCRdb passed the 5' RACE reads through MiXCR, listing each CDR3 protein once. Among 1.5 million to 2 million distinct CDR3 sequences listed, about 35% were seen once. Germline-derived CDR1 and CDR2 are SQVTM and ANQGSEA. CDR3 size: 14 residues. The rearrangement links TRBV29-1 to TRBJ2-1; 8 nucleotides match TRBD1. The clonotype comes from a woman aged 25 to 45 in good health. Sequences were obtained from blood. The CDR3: CNVSDRGFYNEQFF. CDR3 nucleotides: TGCAACGTAAGCGACAGGGGCTTCTACAATGAGCAGTTCTTC.